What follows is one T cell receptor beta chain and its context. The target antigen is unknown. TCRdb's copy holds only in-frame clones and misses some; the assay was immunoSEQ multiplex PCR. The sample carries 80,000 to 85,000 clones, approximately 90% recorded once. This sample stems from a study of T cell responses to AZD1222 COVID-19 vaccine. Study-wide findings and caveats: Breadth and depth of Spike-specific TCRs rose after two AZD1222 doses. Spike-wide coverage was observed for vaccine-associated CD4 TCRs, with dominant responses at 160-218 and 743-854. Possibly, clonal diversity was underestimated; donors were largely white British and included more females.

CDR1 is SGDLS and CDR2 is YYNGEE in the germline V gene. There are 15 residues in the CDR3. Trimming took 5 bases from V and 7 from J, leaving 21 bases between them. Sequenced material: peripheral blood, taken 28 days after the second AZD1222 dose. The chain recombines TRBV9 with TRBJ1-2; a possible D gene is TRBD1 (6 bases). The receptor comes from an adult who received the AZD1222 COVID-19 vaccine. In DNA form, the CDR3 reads TGTGCCAGCAGTTCTGGACTGTTCGAAGGGGGTGGCTACACCTTC. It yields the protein CASSSGLFEGGGYTF.